This is a list of T cell receptor beta chains from one sample in a study of PD-L1 blockade in urothelial cancer. The table came from immunoSEQ multiplex PCR; TCRdb's copy has only in-frame clones and leaves some out. The table has 41,000 or so clones, approximately 84% seen once. The sequencing used PBMCs, collected around atezolizumab (anti-PD-L1) treatment. The origin of the receptors is an older man with urothelial cancer. The CDR3 runs from the conserved cysteine through the conserved F or W. D genes are given only for firm matches. Some rows have no size entry. The others give once, few or many, or a class for an expanded clone.

j_call	v_call	d_call	clone_size	cdr3_aa	cdr3_nt
TRBJ2-7	TRBV29-1	-	-	CSVEEHLRGTYEQYF	TGCAGCGTTGAGGAACACCTTCGAGGGACCTACGAGCAGTACTTC
TRBJ2-7	TRBV5-5	-	-	CASSSTANEQYF	TGTGCCAGCAGTTCGACAGCTAACGAGCAGTACTTC
TRBJ2-1	TRBV2	-	-	CASSLYNEQFF	TGTGCCAGCAGTCTATACAATGAGCAGTTCTTC
TRBJ1-2	TRBV6-1	TRBD1	-	CASSGQGYGYTF	TGTGCCAGCAGTGGACAGGGGTATGGCTACACCTTC
TRBJ1-4	TRBV6-6	TRBD1	-	CASSRGQGEKLFF	TGTGCCAGCAGTCGAGGACAGGGTGAAAAACTGTTTTTT
TRBJ1-1	TRBV11-2	-	-	CASSSQGLNTEAFF	TGTGCCAGCAGCTCACAGGGCCTGAACACTGAAGCTTTCTTT
TRBJ1-2	TRBV7-6	TRBD1	few	CASSLAQGVDGYTF	TGTGCCAGCAGCTTAGCGCAGGGGGTAGATGGCTACACCTTC
TRBJ1-4	TRBV29-1	TRBD1	-	CSGGTGENEKLFF	TGCAGCGGGGGGACAGGGGAAAATGAAAAACTGTTTTTT
TRBJ2-1	TRBV7-9	TRBD2	-	CASSLVASGRYNEQFF	TGTGCCAGCAGCTTAGTGGCTAGCGGGAGGTACAATGAGCAGTTCTTC
TRBJ2-1	TRBV27	TRBD2	-	CASSITLAGLPYNEQFF	TGTGCCAGCAGCATTACCCTAGCGGGATTGCCCTACAATGAGCAGTTCTTC
TRBJ2-7	TRBV2	TRBD1	-	CASNEQGQAYEQYF	TGTGCCAGCAATGAACAAGGACAGGCCTACGAGCAGTACTTC
TRBJ2-1	TRBV10-1	TRBD2	-	CASSDGGSRNEQFF	TGCGCCAGCAGTGATGGCGGGAGTCGCAATGAGCAGTTCTTC
TRBJ2-1	TRBV10-3	-	-	CAAETDYNEQFF	TGTGCCGCAGAGACAGACTACAATGAGCAGTTCTTC
TRBJ1-4	TRBV6-1	-	-	CASNWQVNEKLFF	TGTGCCAGCAACTGGCAGGTTAATGAAAAACTGTTTTTT
TRBJ2-1	TRBV15	-	-	CATSGFPLGNEQFF	TGTGCCACCAGCGGGTTCCCGCTAGGAAATGAGCAGTTCTTC
TRBJ1-2	TRBV28	TRBD1	-	CASKNIRDRDFLIYGYTF	TGTGCCAGCAAAAATATCCGGGACAGGGATTTCTTAATATATGGCTACACCTTC
TRBJ2-7	TRBV7-2	-	-	CASSFRYGSSVEQYF	TGTGCCAGCAGCTTTCGTTACGGGAGTTCGGTCGAGCAGTACTTC
TRBJ2-2	TRBV2	TRBD2	-	CASSLLAGYTGELFF	TGTGCCAGCAGCCTACTAGCGGGGTACACCGGGGAGCTGTTTTTT
TRBJ1-2	TRBV5-1	-	-	CASSLELGGANYGYTF	TGCGCCAGCAGCTTGGAATTGGGTGGAGCTAACTATGGCTACACCTTC
TRBJ2-3	TRBV18	TRBD2	-	CASSPPGTSGTDTQYF	TGTGCCAGCTCACCACCAGGGACTAGCGGCACAGATACGCAGTATTTT
TRBJ1-1	TRBV29-1	-	few	CSAHHMNTEAFF	TGCAGCGCCCATCACATGAACACTGAAGCTTTCTTT
TRBJ1-1	TRBV6-6	-	medium-sized	CASMARDNTEAFF	TGTGCCAGCATGGCCAGGGATAACACTGAAGCTTTCTTT
TRBJ2-2	TRBV18	-	-	CASSPGHGTGELFF	TGTGCCAGCTCACCAGGGCATGGGACCGGGGAGCTGTTTTTT
TRBJ1-1	TRBV5-1	TRBD1	-	CASGRQGRDTEAFF	TGCGCCAGCGGACGACAGGGGAGGGACACTGAAGCTTTCTTT
TRBJ2-1	TRBV27	TRBD2	-	CASRASGNGYNEQFF	TGTGCCAGCAGGGCTAGCGGGAACGGGTACAATGAGCAGTTCTTC
TRBJ1-6	TRBV6-5	-	-	CASSYAVQGTSPLHF	TGTGCCAGCAGTTACGCCGTTCAGGGGACTTCACCCCTCCACTTT
TRBJ1-2	TRBV5-4	TRBD1	-	CASSRLGQVNGYTF	TGTGCCAGCAGCCGTCTCGGACAGGTTAATGGCTACACCTTC
TRBJ2-1	TRBV4-2	TRBD1	-	CASSQDRTGGYNEQFF	TGTGCCAGCAGCCAAGATAGGACAGGGGGGTACAATGAGCAGTTCTTC